This T cell receptor beta chain stems from a study of T-cell reconstitution after alpha-beta-depleted transplantation in children. Germline V gives CDR1 MNHEY, CDR2 SVGAGI. CDR3 length: 14 residues. V was trimmed by 2 bases and J by 3 bases, leaving 11 bases between them. Unique molecular identifiers were incorporated during preparation of the TCRbeta library. TCRdb reprocessed the PCR reads with MiXCR, giving one entry per CDR3 protein. The repertoire includes some 830,000 distinct CDR3 sequences, approximately 15% of them detected once, and roughly 4.8% sits in the top ten. There are a few counts of this clonotype.

Sequenced here: PBMCs, mostly from graft donor cells, sampled 360 days after TCRalphabeta/CD19-depleted stem cell transplant. J is TRBJ2-7 and V is TRBV6-5; D not certain. This TCR was sampled from a male patient aged 10 to 17 who had a stem cell transplant for acute lymphoblastic leukemia, so the T cells may come from the graft donor. CDR3 region: CASSYRVPYYEQYF. CDR3 in DNA: TGTGCCAGCAGTTACAGGGTTCCCTACTACGAGCAGTACTTC.